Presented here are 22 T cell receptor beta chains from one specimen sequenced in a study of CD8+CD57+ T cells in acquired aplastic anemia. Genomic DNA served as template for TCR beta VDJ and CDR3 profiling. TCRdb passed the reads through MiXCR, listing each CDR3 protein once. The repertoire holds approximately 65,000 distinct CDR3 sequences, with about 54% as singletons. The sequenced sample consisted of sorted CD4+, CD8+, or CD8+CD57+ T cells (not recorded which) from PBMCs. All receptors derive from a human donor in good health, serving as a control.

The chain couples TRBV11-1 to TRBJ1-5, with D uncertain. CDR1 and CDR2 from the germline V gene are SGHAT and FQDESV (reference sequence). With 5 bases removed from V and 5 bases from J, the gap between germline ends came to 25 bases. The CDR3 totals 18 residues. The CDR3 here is CASSPATDGVGIDQPQHF. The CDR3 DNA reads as TGTGCCAGCAGCCCGGCCACGGACGGGGTTGGTATAGATCAGCCCCAGCATTTT.

The CDR3 sequence is CASSGQVYGYTF. The CDR3 DNA sequence: TGCGCCAGCAGCGGACAGGTATATGGCTACACCTTC. The chain links TRBV5-1 to TRBJ1-2, with 7 bases that match TRBD1. The CDR3 contains 12 residues. V lost 4 bases, J lost 5 bases, and 2 bases stayed unmatched. The germline V gene encodes CDR1 SGHRS and CDR2 YFSETQ.

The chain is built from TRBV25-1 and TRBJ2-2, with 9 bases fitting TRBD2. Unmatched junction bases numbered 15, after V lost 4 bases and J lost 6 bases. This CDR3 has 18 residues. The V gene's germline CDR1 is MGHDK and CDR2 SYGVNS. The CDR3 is CASSASVVRAGGPGELFF. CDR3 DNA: TGTGCCAGCAGTGCGAGTGTGGTGAGGGCGGGAGGGCCCGGGGAGCTGTTTTTT.

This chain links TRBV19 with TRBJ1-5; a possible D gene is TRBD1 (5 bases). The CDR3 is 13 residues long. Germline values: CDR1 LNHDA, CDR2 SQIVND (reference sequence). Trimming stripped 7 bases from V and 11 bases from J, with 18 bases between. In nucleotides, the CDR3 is TGTGCCAGTACGGCGGGGGGGGTGGGGACCCAGCATTTT. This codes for CASTAGGVGTQHF.

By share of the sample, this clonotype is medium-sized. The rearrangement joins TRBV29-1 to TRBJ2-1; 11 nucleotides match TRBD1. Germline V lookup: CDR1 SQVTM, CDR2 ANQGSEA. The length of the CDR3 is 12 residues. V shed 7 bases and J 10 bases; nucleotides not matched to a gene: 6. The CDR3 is CSGGQGEGEQFF. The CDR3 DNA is TGCAGCGGGGGACAGGGGGAAGGGGAGCAGTTCTTC.

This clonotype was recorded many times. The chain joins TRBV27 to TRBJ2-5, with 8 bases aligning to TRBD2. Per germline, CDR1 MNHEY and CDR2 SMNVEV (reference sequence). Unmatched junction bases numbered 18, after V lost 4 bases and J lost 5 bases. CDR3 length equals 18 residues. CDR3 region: CASSSWGSGRDLGETQYF. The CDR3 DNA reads TGTGCCAGCAGTTCCTGGGGTTCCGGGAGGGACCTGGGGGAGACCCAGTACTTC.

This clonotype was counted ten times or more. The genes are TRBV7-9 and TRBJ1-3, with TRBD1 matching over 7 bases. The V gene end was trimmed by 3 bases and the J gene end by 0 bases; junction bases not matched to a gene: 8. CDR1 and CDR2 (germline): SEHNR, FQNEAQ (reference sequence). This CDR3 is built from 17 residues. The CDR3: CASSFSTGISSGNTIYF. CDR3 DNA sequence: TGTGCCAGCAGCTTTTCGACAGGGATAAGCTCTGGAAACACCATATATTTT.

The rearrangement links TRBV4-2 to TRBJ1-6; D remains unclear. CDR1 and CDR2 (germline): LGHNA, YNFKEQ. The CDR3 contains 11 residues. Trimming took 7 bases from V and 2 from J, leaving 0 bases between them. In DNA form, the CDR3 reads TGTGCCAGCACCTATAATTCACCCCTCCACTTT. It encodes CASTYNSPLHF.

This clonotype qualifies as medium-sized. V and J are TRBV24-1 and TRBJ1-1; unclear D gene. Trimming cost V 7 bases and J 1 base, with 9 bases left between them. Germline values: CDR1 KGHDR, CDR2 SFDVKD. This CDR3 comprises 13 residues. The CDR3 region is CATRQLENTEAFF. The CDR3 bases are TGTGCCACCAGACAGCTCGAGAACACTGAAGCTTTCTTT.

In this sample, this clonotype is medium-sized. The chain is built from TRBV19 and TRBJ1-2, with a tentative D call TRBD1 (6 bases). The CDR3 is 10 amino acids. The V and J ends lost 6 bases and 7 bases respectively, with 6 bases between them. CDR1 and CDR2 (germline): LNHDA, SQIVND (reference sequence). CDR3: CASRGGGYTF. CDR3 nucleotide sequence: TGTGCCAGTAGAGGGGGTGGCTACACCTTC.

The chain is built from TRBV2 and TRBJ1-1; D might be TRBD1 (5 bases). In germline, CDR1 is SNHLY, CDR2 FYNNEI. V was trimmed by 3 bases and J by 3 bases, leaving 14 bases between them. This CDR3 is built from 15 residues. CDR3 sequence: CASSEVGGWYTEAFF. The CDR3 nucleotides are TGTGCCAGCAGTGAGGTGGGGGGTTGGTACACTGAAGCTTTCTTT.

CDR3 amino acids: CSVEGRGEQYF. The DNA for the CDR3 is TGCAGCGTTGAGGGACGGGGGGAGCAGTACTTC. The chain links TRBV29-1 to TRBJ2-7; possible D gene TRBD2, 6 bases. V lost 3 bases and J 7 bases, leaving 10 bases between the germline ends. From germline, CDR1 is SQVTM and CDR2 ANQGSEA. The CDR3 runs to 11 residues.

This CDR3 is CSAGRLNTEAFF. The CDR3 nucleotides read TGCAGCGCGGGACGTCTGAACACTGAAGCTTTCTTT. This rearrangement joins TRBV20-1 to TRBJ1-1, with a possible D match to TRBD1 (5 bases). From germline, CDR1 is DFQATT and CDR2 SNEGSKA (reference sequence). This CDR3 contains 12 residues.

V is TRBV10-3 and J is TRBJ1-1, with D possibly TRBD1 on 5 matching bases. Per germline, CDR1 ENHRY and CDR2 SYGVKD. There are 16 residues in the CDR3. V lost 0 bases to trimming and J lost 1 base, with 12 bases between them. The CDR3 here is CAISESGPRANTEAFF. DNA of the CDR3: TGTGCCATCAGTGAGTCGGGGCCCAGAGCGAACACTGAAGCTTTCTTT.

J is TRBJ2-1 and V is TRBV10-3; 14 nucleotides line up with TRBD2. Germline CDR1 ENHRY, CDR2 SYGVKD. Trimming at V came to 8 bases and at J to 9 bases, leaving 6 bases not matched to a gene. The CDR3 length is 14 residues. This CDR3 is CAIGGLAGAGEQFF. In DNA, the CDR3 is TGTGCCATCGGGGGACTAGCGGGAGCTGGTGAGCAGTTCTTC.

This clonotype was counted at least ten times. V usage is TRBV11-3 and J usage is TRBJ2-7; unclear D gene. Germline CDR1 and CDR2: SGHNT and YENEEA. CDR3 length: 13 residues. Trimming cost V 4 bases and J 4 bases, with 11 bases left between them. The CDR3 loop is CASSSRTTYEQYF. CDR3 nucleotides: TGTGCCAGCAGCTCTAGGACGACTTACGAGCAGTACTTC.

The CDR3 nucleotides are TGTGCCAGCAGCAGCGGGGGTCAACAGAGCTTAGGCGCCGGGGAGCTGTTTTTT. Protein product: CASSSGGQQSLGAGELFF. The chain recombines TRBV4-2 with TRBJ2-2; TRBD2 aligns across 8 bases. CDR1 is LGHNA, CDR2 YNFKEQ, per germline. V lost 5 bases to trimming and J lost 6 bases; unmatched junction nucleotides: 17. The CDR3 has 18 residues.

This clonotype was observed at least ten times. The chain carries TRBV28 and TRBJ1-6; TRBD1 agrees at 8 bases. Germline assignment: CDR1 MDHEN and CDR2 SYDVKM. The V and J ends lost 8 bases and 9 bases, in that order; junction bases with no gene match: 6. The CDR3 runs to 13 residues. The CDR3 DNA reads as TGTGCCAGCTTGCCCACAGGGGGTTCACCCCTCCACTTT. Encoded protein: CASLPTGGSPLHF.

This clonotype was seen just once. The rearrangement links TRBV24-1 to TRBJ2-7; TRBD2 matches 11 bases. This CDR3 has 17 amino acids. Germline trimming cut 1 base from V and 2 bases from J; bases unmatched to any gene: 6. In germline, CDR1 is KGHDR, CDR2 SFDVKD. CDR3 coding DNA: TGTGCCACCAGTGATTTTAGCGGGAGGGGCCATCCCTACGAGCAGTACTTC. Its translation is CATSDFSGRGHPYEQYF.

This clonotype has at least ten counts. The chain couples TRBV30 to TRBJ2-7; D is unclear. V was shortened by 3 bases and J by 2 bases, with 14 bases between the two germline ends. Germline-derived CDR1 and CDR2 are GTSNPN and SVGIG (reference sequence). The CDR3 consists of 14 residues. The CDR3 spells CAWRAVDRPYEQYF. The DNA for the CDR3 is TGTGCCTGGAGGGCCGTAGACCGACCCTACGAGCAGTACTTC. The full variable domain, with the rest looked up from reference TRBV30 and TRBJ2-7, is SQTIHQWPATLVQPVGSPLSLECTVEGTSNPNLYWYRQAAGRGLQLLFYSVGIGQISSEVPQNLSASRPQDRQFILSSKKLLLSDSGFYLCAWRAVDRPYEQYFGPGTRLTVT.

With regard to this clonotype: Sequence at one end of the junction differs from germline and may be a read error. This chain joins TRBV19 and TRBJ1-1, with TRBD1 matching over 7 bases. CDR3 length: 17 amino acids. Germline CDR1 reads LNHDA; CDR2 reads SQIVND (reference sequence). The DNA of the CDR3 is TGTGCCAGTAGTCTAGAGAGGGGGCCAGGGTTCGGCACTGAAGCTTTCTTC. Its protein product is CASSLERGPGFGTEAFF.

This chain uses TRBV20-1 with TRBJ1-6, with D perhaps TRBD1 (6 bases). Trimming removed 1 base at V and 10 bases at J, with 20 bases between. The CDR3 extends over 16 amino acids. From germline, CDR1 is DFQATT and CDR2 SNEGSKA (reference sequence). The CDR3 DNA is TGCAGTGCTAGAGGTGGGGGCCAGGGCCCCAGATCACCCCTCCACTTT. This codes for CSARGGGQGPRSPLHF.